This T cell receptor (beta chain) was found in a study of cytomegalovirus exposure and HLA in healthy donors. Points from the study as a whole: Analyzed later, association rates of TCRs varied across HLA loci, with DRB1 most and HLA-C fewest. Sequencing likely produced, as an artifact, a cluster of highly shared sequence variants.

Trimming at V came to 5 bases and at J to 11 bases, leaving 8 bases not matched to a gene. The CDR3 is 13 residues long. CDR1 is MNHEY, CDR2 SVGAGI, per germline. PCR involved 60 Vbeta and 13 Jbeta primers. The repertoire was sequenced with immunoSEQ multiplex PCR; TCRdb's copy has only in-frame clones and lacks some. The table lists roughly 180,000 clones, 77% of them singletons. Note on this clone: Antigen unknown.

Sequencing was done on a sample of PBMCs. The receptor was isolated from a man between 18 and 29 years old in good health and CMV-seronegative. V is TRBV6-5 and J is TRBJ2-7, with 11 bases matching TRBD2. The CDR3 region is CASSHTPTSGKYF. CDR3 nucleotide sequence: TGTGCCAGCAGTCATACGCCGACTAGCGGGAAGTACTTC.